The table lists the clone carrying this T cell receptor beta chain with many counts. These data originate in a study of T cells of healthy individuals. TCRdb called the 5' RACE reads again in MiXCR, with one record for every CDR3 protein. This table has 35,000 to 45,000 distinct CDR3 sequences, approximately 4.9% appearing once. The germline V and J ends were trimmed by 3 bases and 2 bases, with 6 bases remaining between them. This CDR3 has 13 residues. Per germline, CDR1 MNHNS and CDR2 SASEGT. The J gene is TRBJ2-3, the V gene TRBV6-1; D unclear. This sequence was found in a human donor in good health. CDR3 nucleotides: TGTGCCAGCAGTGAGGTAGACACAGATACGCAGTATTTT. Protein sequence: CASSEVDTDTQYF.